The entry below describes one T cell receptor (beta chain). Its antigen is unknown. This clone may be a read error of a much larger clone one base away. The data were obtained in a study of blood T cells in healthy people across ages. Study-wide points: Aged donors had fewer naive CD4+ cells and lower diversity than long-lived donors.

This CDR3 spans 12 amino acids. Germline CDR1 is SQVTM and CDR2 is ANQGSEA. The authors ran a second PCR of 7 to 11 cycles using a sample-barcoded 5' primer and a J-beta primer mix. TCRdb reprocessed the 5' RACE reads via MiXCR and lists one record per CDR3 protein. The table shows some 670,000 distinct CDR3 sequences, with over 40% occurring only once. Sequencing was carried out using blood. This TCR was recovered from a woman of 80 years or more in good health. The rearrangement links TRBV29-1 to TRBJ2-5; no reliable D call. The DNA end is a closer match to TRBJ2-7, so the J assignment may be wrong. The CDR3 loop reads CSVRAGFYEQYF. The CDR3, as DNA: TGCAGCGTACGAGCAGGATTCTACGAGCAGTACTTC.